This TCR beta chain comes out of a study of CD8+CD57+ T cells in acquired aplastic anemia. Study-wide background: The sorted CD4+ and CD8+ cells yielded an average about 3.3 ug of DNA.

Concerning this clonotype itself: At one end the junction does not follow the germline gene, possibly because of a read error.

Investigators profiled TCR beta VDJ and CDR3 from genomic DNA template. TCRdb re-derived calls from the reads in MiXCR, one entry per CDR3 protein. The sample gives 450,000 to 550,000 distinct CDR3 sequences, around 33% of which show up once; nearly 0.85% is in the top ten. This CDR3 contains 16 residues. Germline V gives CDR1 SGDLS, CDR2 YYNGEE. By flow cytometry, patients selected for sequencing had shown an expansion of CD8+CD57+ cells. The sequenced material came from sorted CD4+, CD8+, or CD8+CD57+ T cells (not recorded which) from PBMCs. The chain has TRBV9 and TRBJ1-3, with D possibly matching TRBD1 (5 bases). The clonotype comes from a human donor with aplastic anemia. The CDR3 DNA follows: TGTGCCAGCAGCCACCCGAAAACAAGGGGTGGAAACGCCATATATTTT. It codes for CASSHPKTRGGNAIYF. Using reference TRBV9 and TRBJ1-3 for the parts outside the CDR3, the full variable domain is DSGVTQTPKHLITATGQRVTLRCSPRSGDLSVYWYQQSLDQGLQFLIQYYNGEERAKGNILERFSAQQFPDLHSELNLSSLELGDSALYFCASSHPKTRGGNAIYFGEGSWLTVV.